This TCR beta chain came from a study of CD8+ T cells in alopecia areata (dated by TCRdb to between 2018 and 2020). For the study in its entirety: In both human patients and the C3H/HeJ mouse model, the study applied high-throughput TCRbeta sequencing to look at T cell clonal expansion in alopecia areata. TCRbeta CDR3 regions were amplified by immunoSEQ multiplex PCR with 35 Vbeta forward and 13 Jbeta reverse primers. RNA was obtained with the PAXgene miRNA kit for fixed scalp, the miRNeasy kit for PBMCs, and the RNeasy kit for mouse skin. Scalp clonality was compared among normal scalp (n=4), patchy alopecia areata scalp (n=8), and alopecia totalis/universalis scalp (n=8). In humans, TCRbeta sequencing was performed on scalp tissue and on sorted CD4+ and CD8+ peripheral blood T cells from healthy controls and from patients with patchy or totalis/universalis alopecia areata.

This clone was picked up a small number of times. Its antigen remains undetermined. The record has no base qualities; no much larger clone is one base away. Lesional scalp punch biopsies and peripheral blood were obtained from alopecia areata patients. After PBMCs were isolated by density centrifugation and stained for CD3, CD4 and CD8, a FACSAria was used to sort CD4+ and CD8+ T cells. The untreated alopecia areata patients were recruited through a multicenter biomarker study. In 4 to 6 patients from the biomarker study, blood CD8+ T cells were sorted further into NKG2D-low and NKG2D-high fractions. The library was made by the immunoSEQ multiplex PCR assay. To provide template for TCR sequencing, every sample had RNA extracted and reverse transcribed into cDNA. First-strand cDNA was synthesized with SuperScript III using a 2:1 mix of oligo-dT and random hexamers. A synthetic immune receptor repertoire was used to measure amplification bias, and any remaining bias was corrected computationally. The original methods were these. Raw reads were preprocessed to remove errors, and CDR3 was defined by IMGT conventions from the conserved cysteine to phenylalanine. Clonality was calculated as 1 minus Shannon entropy normalized by log2 of the number of productive unique TCRs. CD4 or CD8 identity of scalp clones was inferred by cross-referencing scalp TCRbeta sequences with sorted blood CD4 and CD8 repertoires. Held by TCRdb, this immuneACCESS table contains in-frame sequences only and omits some clones. Under half of the omission traces to an unresolved V gene where checked; the cause of the rest is unknown. The V and J calls and clone size were taken over from that table, and D and trimming were inferred from the DNA. This sample is represented by approximately 130,000 clones; roughly 50% of them were singletons. Roughly a tenth of the sample is held by the ten biggest clonotypes.

Findings and caveats that apply to the study as a whole: Higher clonality and more expanded CD8+ clones were observed in lesional scalp than in normal scalp, particularly in alopecia totalis/universalis, a finding suggestive of antigenic drive. Shared TCR sequences between patients were less evident than in mice, which may be partly attributable to HLA diversity in the patient population. Unlike mouse skin, which is dominated by gammadelta T cells, normal human skin has resident alphabeta T cells that are also sequenced, and this complicates analysis of the scalp TCR repertoire.

The sample taken for sequencing was NKG2D-low CD8+ T cells sorted from blood. What the cell subset or site label conveys for this sample: sorted CD8+ NKG2D-low blood T cells. The origin of this receptor is a human donor with alopecia areata.

The sequenced DNA: TGTGCCAGCAGGGGGGCTTACGAGCAGTACTTC. Its coded protein is CASRGAYEQYF. The chain couples TRBV6-6 to TRBJ2-7; D gene: possibly TRBD1, on 6 matching bases. Sequences MNHNY (CDR1) and SVGAGI (CDR2) are obtained from the germline V gene (reference sequence). The trim is 6 bases for V and 4 bases for J, with a gap of 7 bases between the germline ends. The CDR3 contains 11 residues, cysteine and phenylalanine counted. Only CDR3 DNA remains: 33 bases, in frame from the first base.